This record concerns one TCR beta chain sequence. The sample originates from a study of blood T cell repertoires in COVID-19. Study overall: Acute and convalescent COVID-19 specimens originated in the United States, Italy and Spain.

V was cut by 0 bases and J by 5 bases, with 11 bases left in between. CDR1 is SGHKS, CDR2 YYEKEE, per germline (reference sequence). The CDR3 is 14 amino acids. Sequencing was performed with immunoSEQ multiplex PCR; in TCRdb, only in-frame clones are kept and a portion is missing. Found here are 300,000 to 400,000 clones, 65% to 85% of them singletons; the top ten hold approximately 3%. Sequenced: peripheral blood. The TCR comes from a man aged 25 to 45 with active or convalescent COVID-19. V usage is TRBV5-5 and J usage is TRBJ2-5, with D maybe TRBD2 (5 bases). CDR3 bases: TGTGCCAGCAGCTTGGCGCTAGCTCGGGAGACCCAGTACTTC. Amino acid sequence: CASSLALARETQYF.